This paragraph covers one T cell receptor (beta chain) sequence. The sample originates from a study of blood T cell repertoires in COVID-19. Study details: PBMCs, B-cell-depleted T cells, or T cells were the source of the cDNA or gDNA that made up the material.

This CDR3 is built from 12 residues. V lost 2 bases and J lost 8, with 9 bases in between. The V gene's germline CDR1 is LGHDT and CDR2 YNNKEL (reference sequence). Repertoires were generated with immunoSEQ multiplex PCR, while TCRdb's copy carries only in-frame clones and drops some. The sample has around 42,000 clones; roughly 89% are singletons. The TCR was taken from a man aged 50-59 years with active COVID-19. The chain recombines TRBV3-1 (or the pseudogene TRBV3-2) with TRBJ1-2, with D unclear. The specimen was peripheral blood. Written as DNA, the CDR3 is TGTGCCAGCAGCCAATCGCTACTAGGCTACACCTTC. Translated: CASSQSLLGYTF.